A single T cell receptor (beta chain) is shown here with its context. This sample stems from a study of blood T cell repertoires in COVID-19. Study-level background: Samples taken during acute and convalescent COVID-19 were collected in the United States, Italy and Spain.

Per the germline V gene, CDR1 is SNHLY and CDR2 is FYNNEI. The V end was cut by 5 bases, the J end by 6 bases, with 13 bases between. CDR3 size: 13 residues. TCRdb's table, derived via immunoSEQ multiplex PCR, lists solely in-frame clones and lacks some. The sample yields more than 100,000 clones, 80% to 85% seen once. Sequenced input: peripheral blood. The sequence came from a woman aged 25-40 years who had recovered from COVID-19. This sequence joins TRBV2 and TRBJ1-2; weak D call: TRBD1 (6 bases). The CDR3 region has the DNA TGTGCCAGCAGTATACAGGGAACGGATGGCTACACCTTC. Translated: CASSIQGTDGYTF.